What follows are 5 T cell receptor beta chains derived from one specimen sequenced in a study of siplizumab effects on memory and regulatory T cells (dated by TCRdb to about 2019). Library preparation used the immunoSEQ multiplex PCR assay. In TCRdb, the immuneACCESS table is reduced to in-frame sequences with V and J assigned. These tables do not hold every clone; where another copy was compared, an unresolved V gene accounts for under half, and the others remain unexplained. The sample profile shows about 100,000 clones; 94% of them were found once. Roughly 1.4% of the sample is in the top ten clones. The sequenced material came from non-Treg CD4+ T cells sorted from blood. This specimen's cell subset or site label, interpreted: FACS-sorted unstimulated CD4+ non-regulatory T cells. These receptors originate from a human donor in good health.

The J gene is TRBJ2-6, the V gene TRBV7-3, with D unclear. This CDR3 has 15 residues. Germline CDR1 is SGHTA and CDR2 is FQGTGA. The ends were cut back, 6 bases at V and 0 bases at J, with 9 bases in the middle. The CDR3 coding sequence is TGTGCCAGCAGTTACAGATCCTCTGGGGCCAACGTCCTGACTTTC. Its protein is CASSYRSSGANVLTF.

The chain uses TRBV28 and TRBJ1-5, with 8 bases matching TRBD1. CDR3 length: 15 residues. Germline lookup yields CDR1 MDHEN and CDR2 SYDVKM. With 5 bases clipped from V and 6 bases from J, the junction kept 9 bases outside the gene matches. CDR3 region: CASSLGQGESQPQHF. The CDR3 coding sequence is TGTGCCAGCAGTCTTGGACAGGGTGAGAGTCAGCCCCAGCATTTT.

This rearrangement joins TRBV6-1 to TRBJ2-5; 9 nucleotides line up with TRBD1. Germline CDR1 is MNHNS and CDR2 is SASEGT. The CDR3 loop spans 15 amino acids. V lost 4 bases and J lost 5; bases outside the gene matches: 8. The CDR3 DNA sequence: TGTGCCAGCAGTGGAGGGGGACAGGGTACGGAGACCCAGTACTTC. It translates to CASSGGGQGTETQYF.

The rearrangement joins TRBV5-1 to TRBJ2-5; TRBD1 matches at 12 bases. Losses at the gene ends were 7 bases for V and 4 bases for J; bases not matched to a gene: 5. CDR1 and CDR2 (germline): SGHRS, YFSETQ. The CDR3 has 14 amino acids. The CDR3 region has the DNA TGCGCCAGCGAACCGGGACAGGGGGCAGAGACCCAGTACTTC. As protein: CASEPGQGAETQYF.

Here the CDR3 DNA reads TGTGCCAGCAGTTCCAGAGCGGGAGGCGCCTACAATGAGCAGTTCTTC. Amino acids: CASSSRAGGAYNEQFF. The chain joins TRBV28 to TRBJ2-1; 9 nucleotides align to TRBD2. The J segment lost 2 bases and the V segment lost 4 bases, leaving 6 bases of the junction unmatched. The CDR3 has 16 amino acids. The germline V gene encodes CDR1 MDHEN and CDR2 SYDVKM.